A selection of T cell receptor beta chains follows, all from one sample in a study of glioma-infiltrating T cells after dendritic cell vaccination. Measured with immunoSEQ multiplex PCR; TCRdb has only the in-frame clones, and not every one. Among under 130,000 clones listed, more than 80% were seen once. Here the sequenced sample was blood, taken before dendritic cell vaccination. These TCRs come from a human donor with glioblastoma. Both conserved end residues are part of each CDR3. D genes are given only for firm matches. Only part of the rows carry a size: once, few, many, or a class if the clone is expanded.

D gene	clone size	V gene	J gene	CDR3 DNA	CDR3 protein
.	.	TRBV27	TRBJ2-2	TGTGCCAGCAGTTCACCCCCGGACAGACCGAACACCGGGGAGCTGTTTTTT	CASSSPPDRPNTGELFF
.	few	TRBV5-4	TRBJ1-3	TGTGCCAGCAAAGAGTGGGGGCCTGGAAACACCATATATTTT	CASKEWGPGNTIYF
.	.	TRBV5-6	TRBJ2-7	TGTGCCAGCAGCTTTGGGCGAGGCGGGGTATACGAGCAGTACTTC	CASSFGRGGVYEQYF
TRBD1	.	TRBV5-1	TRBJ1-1	TGCGCCAGCAGTTGGACAGGGTTGAACACTGAAGCTTTCTTT	CASSWTGLNTEAFF
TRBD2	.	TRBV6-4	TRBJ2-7	TGTGCCAGCAGTGAAGTCGCGGGGGGGCCGAGCGAGCAGTACTTC	CASSEVAGGPSEQYF
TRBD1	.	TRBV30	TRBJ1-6	TGTGCCTGGAGTCCGGGACAGGGTGAAGGATCACCCCTCCACTTT	CAWSPGQGEGSPLHF
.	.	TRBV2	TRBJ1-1	TGTGCCAGCAGTGATAGAGGCAGTGGCGCTGAAGCTTTCTTT	CASSDRGSGAEAFF
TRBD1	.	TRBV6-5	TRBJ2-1	TGTGCCAGCAGTTACGAGACAGGGAACCACAATGAGCAGTTCTTC	CASSYETGNHNEQFF
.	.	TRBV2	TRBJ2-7	TGTGCCAGCAGTGAGCTCAGGAGGGACTACGAGCAGTACTTC	CASSELRRDYEQYF
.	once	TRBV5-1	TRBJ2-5	TGCGCCAGCAGCCTTGGAGAGGGTTGGGAGACCCAGTACTTC	CASSLGEGWETQYF
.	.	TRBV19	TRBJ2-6	TGTGCCAGTAGTACCCCCCCACAGGCCTCTGGGGCCAACGTCCTGACTTTC	CASSTPPQASGANVLTF
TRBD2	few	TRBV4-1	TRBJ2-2	TGCGCCAGCAGCCCGGGGGGGGGAGGGAACACCGGGGAGCTGTTTTTT	CASSPGGGGNTGELFF
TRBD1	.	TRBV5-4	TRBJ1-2	TGTGCCAGCAGTGGGACAGGCGACTATGGCTACACCTTC	CASSGTGDYGYTF
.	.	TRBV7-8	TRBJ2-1	TGTGCCAGCAGCTTTGACAGGAATGACAATGAGCAGTTCTTC	CASSFDRNDNEQFF
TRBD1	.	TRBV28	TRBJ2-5	TGTGCCAGCAGTTCTAACAAGGACAGGGGAGGCGAGACCCAGTACTTC	CASSSNKDRGGETQYF
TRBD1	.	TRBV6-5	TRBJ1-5	TGTGCCAGCAGCCTAGGGGGCGAGCCCCAGCATTTT	CASSLGGEPQHF
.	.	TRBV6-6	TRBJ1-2	TGTGCCAGCAGTTACTCCTCCGGGATCTCGGACTACACCTTC	CASSYSSGISDYTF
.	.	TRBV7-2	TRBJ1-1	TGTGCCAGCAGCCAGCGACCAGGGGCGGGGAACACTGAAGCTTTCTTT	CASSQRPGAGNTEAFF
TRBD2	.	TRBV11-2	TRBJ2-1	TGTGCCAGCAGCCTGGGGACTAGCGGGGGGTCCTACAATGAGCAGTTCTTC	CASSLGTSGGSYNEQFF
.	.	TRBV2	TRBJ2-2	TGTGCCAGCAGTGAAGTCGTTTGGGGGAGGATCGGGGAGCTGTTTTTT	CASSEVVWGRIGELFF
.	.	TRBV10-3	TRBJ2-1	TGTGCCATCAGTGGGCTACAGACTAGAGCGACCTACAATGAGCAGTTCTTC	CAISGLQTRATYNEQFF
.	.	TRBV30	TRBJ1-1	TGTGCCTCCGCACCTTCGACAATGAACACTGAAGCTTTCTTT	CASAPSTMNTEAFF
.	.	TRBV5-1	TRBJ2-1	TGCGCCAGCAGCCCGCAGAGGCGTGAGCAGTTCTTC	CASSPQRREQFF
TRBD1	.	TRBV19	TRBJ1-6	TGTGCCAGTAGTATTTGGAGTAGGGGGCTAAGTAATTCCCCCCTCCACTTT	CASSIWSRGLSNSPLHF
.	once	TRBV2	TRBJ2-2	TGTGCCAGCAGTCAGGGGACGGACACCGGGGAGCTGTTTTTT	CASSQGTDTGELFF
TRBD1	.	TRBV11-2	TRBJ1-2	TGTGCCAGCAGCCCCCTGAGGGGGCGTGGTGGCTACACCTTC	CASSPLRGRGGYTF
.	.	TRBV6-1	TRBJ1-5	TGTGCCAGCGGGGACAAAGATAGCAATCAGCCCCAGCATTTT	CASGDKDSNQPQHF
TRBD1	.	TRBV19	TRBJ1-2	TGTGCCAGTAGTATTTCCAGGGACAGCAACTATGGCTACACCTTC	CASSISRDSNYGYTF
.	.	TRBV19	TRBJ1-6	TGTGCCAGTAGTTCCGAGACAGGTCAAGTGGCCTATAATTCACCCCTCCACTTT	CASSSETGQVAYNSPLHF
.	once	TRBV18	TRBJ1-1	TGTGCCAGCTCACCTATCGTCGGGGGTTTTAACACTGAAGCTTTCTTT	CASSPIVGGFNTEAFF
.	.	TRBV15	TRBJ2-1	TGTGCCACCAGCAGAGATTTGGCAGGGACTTACAATGAGCAGTTCTTC	CATSRDLAGTYNEQFF
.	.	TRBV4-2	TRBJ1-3	TGTGCCAGCAGCCAAGTCCCCGCGGGATTCTCTGGAAACACCATATATTTT	CASSQVPAGFSGNTIYF
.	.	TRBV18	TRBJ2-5	TGTGCCAGCTCACCACTTCGAGGGACTCCTAGGGAGACCCAGTACTTC	CASSPLRGTPRETQYF
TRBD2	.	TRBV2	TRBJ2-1	TGTGCCAGCAGGGGTAGCGGGGAGCAGTTCTTC	CASRGSGEQFF
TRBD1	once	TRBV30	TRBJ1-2	TGTGCCTGGGGGGGGCAGGGGGACTATGGCTACACCTTC	CAWGGQGDYGYTF
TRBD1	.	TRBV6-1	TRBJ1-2	TGTGCCAGCAGTTTCATACAGGGGGATGGCTACACCTTC	CASSFIQGDGYTF
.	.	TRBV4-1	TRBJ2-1	TGCGCCAGCAACACTCGGGACATAGACAATGAGCAGTTCTTC	CASNTRDIDNEQFF
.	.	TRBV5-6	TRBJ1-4	TGTGCCAGCAGCTTGGAACAGGGTACAGAAAAACTGTTTTTT	CASSLEQGTEKLFF
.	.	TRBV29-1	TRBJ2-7	TGCAGCGTTGACAAGGGTACGGGGGAGAAGTACTTC	CSVDKGTGEKYF
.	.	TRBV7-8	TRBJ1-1	TGTGCCAGCAGCTTCCGGACAGACCTCGCTGAAGCTTTCTTT	CASSFRTDLAEAFF
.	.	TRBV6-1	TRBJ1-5	TGTGCCAGCAACGGGAAAGGCAATCAGCCCCAGCATTTT	CASNGKGNQPQHF